The following is a T cell receptor (beta chain) sequence with its context. Its cognate antigen is unknown. A multiplex PCR was run with 60 Vbeta primers and 13 Jbeta primers. Clones were read by immunoSEQ multiplex PCR, and TCRdb kept only the in-frame ones, dropping some. The sample shows around 230,000 clones, approximately 85% of them seen only once. This sample was taken from a study of cytomegalovirus exposure and HLA in healthy donors. Study-wide results and caveats: In an earlier analysis, about 87% or about 30%: the productive usage of most TCR beta V segments. By a later analysis, the bulk of CMV-associated TCR beta chains appeared HLA-restricted. A later analysis linked a missense DCLRE1C variant to TCR beta V- and J-gene trimming.

Per germline, CDR1 SGHRS and CDR2 YFSETQ. The CDR3 length is 13 residues. V lost 1 base and J 4 bases, leaving 8 bases between the germline ends. Sequenced input: PBMCs. This sequence was found in a girl aged 2-10 years in good health and CMV-seronegative. The J gene is TRBJ2-5, the V gene TRBV5-1; D possibly corresponds to TRBD1 (5 bases). The CDR3: CASSLRRGETQYF. CDR3 coding DNA: TGCGCCAGCAGCTTGAGAAGGGGAGAGACCCAGTACTTC. The variable domain in full, completed from reference TRBV5-1 and TRBJ2-5, reads KAGVTQTPRYLIKTRGQQVTLSCSPISGHRSVSWYQQTPGQGLQFLFEYFSETQRNKGNFPGRFSGRQFSNSRSEMNVSTLELGDSALYLCASSLRRGETQYFGPGTRLLVL.